The present T cell receptor beta chain was sequenced within a study of T cells in tuberculosis. Study context: In South Africa, adults with active tuberculosis were compared with IGRA-negative and latently infected IGRA-positive adolescents.

The table came from immunoSEQ multiplex PCR; TCRdb's copy has only in-frame clones and leaves some out. The repertoire holds 25,000 to 40,000 clones, with under 95% as singletons. Remarks on this clone: Its antigen remains unidentified.

Findings and limits, study-wide: Cases with active tuberculosis were adults, while controls were adolescents.

The ends lost 4 bases at V and 5 bases at J; junction bases unmatched: 7. The CDR3 has 14 amino acids. Per the germline V gene, CDR1 is SGDLS and CDR2 is YYNGEE. Latent tuberculosis screening used tuberculin skin test and IGRA at entry. This clonotype originated in a donor between 10 and 35 years old with latent tuberculosis or without tuberculosis infection. Some clones in this sample may be carry-over from other donors' samples. Input material: PBMCs. The gene calls are TRBV9 and TRBJ1-1; TRBD1 matches at 8 bases. CDR3 nucleotides: TGTGCCAGCAGCACCGGGACAGGAGGAACTGAAGCTTTCTTT. This translates into CASSTGTGGTEAFF.